One and the same sample provided the 28 T cell receptor beta chains below, sequenced in a study of radiotherapy plus CTLA-4 blockade in lung cancer. The data were produced by immunoSEQ multiplex PCR, yet TCRdb's version contains in-frame clones alone and is incomplete. The data show tens of thousands of clones, with around 80% seen just once and 16% held by the top ten. The sequenced sample was peripheral blood, obtained from a patient treated with radiotherapy plus ipilimumab. The source of these receptors is a human donor with non-small cell lung cancer who had a complete response to radiotherapy plus ipilimumab.

This chain joins TRBV11-2 and TRBJ2-2, with a weak D call TRBD2 (5 bases). From germline, CDR1 is SGHAT and CDR2 FQNNGV. The V gene lost 4 bases and the J gene lost 5 bases, with 11 bases spanning the gap. The CDR3 is made up of 14 amino acids. CDR3 DNA: TGTGCCAGCAGCTCTCCGAGAGGGACCGGGGAGCTGTTTTTT. Translation gives CASSSPRGTGELFF.

This sequence joins TRBV19 and TRBJ1-1, with 7 bases matching TRBD1. CDR1 LNHDA and CDR2 SQIVND come from the germline V gene (reference sequence). Trimming took 6 bases from V and 1 from J; bases not matched to a gene: 29. There are 22 residues in the CDR3. Here the CDR3 reads CASRSTKWDRGGGLGKNTEAFF. The CDR3 DNA sequence: TGTGCCAGTAGATCTACGAAATGGGACAGAGGCGGTGGGCTGGGTAAGAACACTGAAGCTTTCTTT.

The J gene is TRBJ2-5, the V gene TRBV6-5, with TRBD1 identical over 7 bases. The CDR3 runs 14 residues. Germline trimming cut 2 bases from V and 4 bases from J; bases unmatched to any gene: 4. Germline lookup yields CDR1 MNHEY and CDR2 SVGAGI. CDR3 sequence reads: CASSYEGQRETQYF. The CDR3 DNA follows: TGTGCCAGCAGTTACGAGGGACAGCGAGAGACCCAGTACTTC.

The chain links TRBV5-1 to TRBJ1-1, with 11 bases lining up with TRBD1. The CDR3 extends over 14 amino acids. Germline CDR1 is SGHRS and CDR2 is YFSETQ. V lost 7 bases and J lost 0; bases outside the gene matches: 2. The CDR3 DNA follows: TGCGCCAGCGCGGACAGGGGGCTGAACACTGAAGCTTTCTTT. This gives the protein CASADRGLNTEAFF.

The chain links TRBV27 to TRBJ1-2, with 8 positions matching TRBD1. V lost 2 bases, J lost 6 bases, and 8 bases stayed unmatched. The germline V gene encodes CDR1 MNHEY and CDR2 SMNVEV (reference sequence). This CDR3 region has 15 residues. The CDR3 DNA follows: TGTGCCAGCAGTTTACAGGGGGCGCGTTCTGATGGCTACACCTTC. Its protein product is CASSLQGARSDGYTF.

V usage is TRBV4-1 and J usage is TRBJ2-3; 7 bases fit TRBD1. Losses at the gene ends were 4 bases for V and 3 bases for J; bases not matched to a gene: 7. The germline CDR1 and CDR2 sequences are MGHRA and YSYEKL. CDR3 length: 15 residues. CDR3 DNA: TGCGCCAGCAGCCGGACAGGTCTGGGAACAGATACGCAGTATTTT. It is translated as CASSRTGLGTDTQYF.

V gene TRBV6-6 combines with J gene TRBJ1-4, with D possibly being TRBD1 (6 bases). Trimming took 2 bases from V and 0 from J, leaving 10 bases between them. Germline-derived CDR1 and CDR2 are MNHNY and SVGAGI (reference sequence). This CDR3 has 16 amino acids. The CDR3 spells CASSYPDSATNEKLFF. The CDR3 bases are TGTGCCAGCAGTTACCCGGACAGTGCAACTAATGAAAAACTGTTTTTT.

Regarding this clone: The junction departs from germline at one end; a sequencing error may be responsible. Different DNA sequences within this sample yield the same CDR3. V gene TRBV5-1 combines with J gene TRBJ2-3, with 10 bases identical to TRBD2. The germline V gene has CDR1 SGHRS and CDR2 YFSETQ. The CDR3 loop spans 16 amino acids. The CDR3 sequence: CASSLGGTSGTDTQYF. In DNA form, the CDR3 reads TGCGCCAGCAGTTTGGGAGGGACTAGCGGCACAGATACGCAGTATTTT.

This chain connects TRBV27 to TRBJ2-7, with D tentatively TRBD1 (5 bases). Per germline, CDR1 MNHEY and CDR2 SMNVEV (reference sequence). The V and J ends lost 3 bases and 1 base respectively, with 10 bases between them. The CDR3 contains 14 residues. Here the CDR3 reads CASSFNRRSYEQYF. The CDR3 DNA reads TGTGCCAGCAGTTTCAACAGGCGATCCTACGAGCAGTACTTC.

The gene calls are TRBV4-2 and TRBJ2-7; the D gene is possibly TRBD2 (6 bases). The CDR3 length is 16 residues. The V and J ends lost 1 base and 7 bases respectively, with 20 bases between them. Per the germline V gene, CDR1 is LGHNA and CDR2 is YNFKEQ. In DNA form, the CDR3 reads TGTGCCAGCAGCCAAGTTGCGCCCGGGACTCTGGGGGAGCAGTACTTC. Its translation: CASSQVAPGTLGEQYF.

This chain joins TRBV6-1 and TRBJ1-1, with 8 bases fitting TRBD1. Trimming cost V 7 bases and J 4 bases; bases outside gene matches: 8. The germline V gene encodes CDR1 MNHNS and CDR2 SASEGT. This CDR3 comprises 14 residues. CDR3 in amino acids: CASTYPTGATEAFF. CDR3 nucleotides: TGTGCCAGCACTTACCCGACAGGGGCCACTGAAGCTTTCTTT.

CDR3 sequence reads: CASSPREGETQYF. CDR3 bases: TGTGCCAGCAGTCCCAGGGAGGGGGAGACCCAGTACTTC. The V and J genes are TRBV27 and TRBJ2-7; 7 bases are shared with TRBD2. The J call may be faulty, since TRBJ2-5 better matches the DNA end. The CDR3 totals 13 residues. Germline CDR1 reads MNHEY; CDR2 reads SMNVEV (reference sequence).

This chain joins TRBV19 and TRBJ2-1, with D perhaps TRBD2 (6 bases). Germline V gene sequence: CDR1 LNHDA, CDR2 SQIVND (reference sequence). CDR3 length equals 15 residues. Trimming removed 7 bases from V and 8 bases from J, with 21 bases in between. The CDR3 spells CASIGSTPSVDEQFF. CDR3 bases: TGTGCCAGTATCGGGAGCACCCCCTCGGTCGATGAGCAGTTCTTC.

As to this clone: Other nucleotide sequences in the sample specify the same CDR3. The genes are TRBV30 and TRBJ1-2; D uncertain. The ends were cut back, 2 bases at V and 4 bases at J, with 11 bases in the middle. Germline CDR1 is GTSNPN and CDR2 is SVGIG (reference sequence). The CDR3 loop spans 13 amino acids. The CDR3 sequence is CAWSLGGLYGYTF. The CDR3 DNA reads TGTGCCTGGAGTCTAGGCGGGCTCTATGGCTACACCTTC.

J is TRBJ2-1 and V is TRBV10-3; 8 bases are shared with TRBD1. Germline assignment: CDR1 ENHRY and CDR2 SYGVKD. The J segment lost 0 bases and the V segment lost 4 bases, leaving 8 bases of the junction unmatched. The length of the CDR3 is 17 residues. The CDR3 DNA follows: TGTGCCATCAGTGCGAACGACAGGGGCGGCTCCTACAATGAGCAGTTCTTC. Translation: CAISANDRGGSYNEQFF.

This chain connects TRBV30 to TRBJ1-2, with D tentatively TRBD1 (5 bases). Trimming shortened V by 7 bases and J by 2 bases, and 11 bases separated the two germline ends. CDR3 size: 12 residues. The germline gives CDR1 GTSNPN, CDR2 SVGIG (reference sequence). The CDR3 DNA is TGTGCCTCCTTAAGGGGCAACTATGGCTACACCTTC. This translates into CASLRGNYGYTF.

V and J are TRBV5-1 and TRBJ2-5; possibly TRBD2 for D (6 bases). CDR3 length equals 15 residues. Germline lookup yields CDR1 SGHRS and CDR2 YFSETQ. The ends were cut back, 1 base at V and 1 base at J, with 11 bases in the middle. In nucleotides, the CDR3 is TGCGCCAGCAGCTTGCTCGCGGGGACCCAAGAGACCCAGTACTTC. This translates into CASSLLAGTQETQYF.

Notes on this clone: The same CDR3 also results from other DNA sequences found in this sample. This rearrangement joins TRBV29-1 to TRBJ2-1; 7 nucleotides agree with TRBD2. Germline V gene lookup returns CDR1 SQVTM and CDR2 ANQGSEA. Trimming took 7 bases from V and 0 from J; bases not matched to a gene: 9. This CDR3 comprises 15 residues. CDR3 protein: CSGTGLADSYNEQFF. As DNA, the CDR3 is TGCAGCGGAACGGGGCTAGCGGACTCCTACAATGAGCAGTTCTTC.

This clone has just one count. The chain joins TRBV6-5 to TRBJ1-4, with D possibly TRBD1 on 6 matching bases. This CDR3 has 16 residues. CDR1 is MNHEY and CDR2 is SVGAGI in the germline V gene. V gave up 4 bases and J gave up 7 bases, with 19 bases separating them. DNA for the CDR3: TGTGCCAGCAGTTCACCAGGGGACCCTCGGGGTGAAAAACTGTTTTTT. Translating it yields CASSSPGDPRGEKLFF.

This rearrangement joins TRBV19 to TRBJ1-1; D is undetermined. There are 15 residues in the CDR3. Germline assignment: CDR1 LNHDA and CDR2 SQIVND (reference sequence). V was pared by 5 bases and J by 1 base, with 14 bases between. The CDR3 protein is CASSSIAAGNTEAFF. Written as DNA, the CDR3 is TGTGCCAGTAGTTCAATAGCGGCCGGGAACACTGAAGCTTTCTTT.

The CDR3: CASSLSKITTYLREQYF. For the CDR3, the DNA is TGTGCCAGCAGTTTATCGAAAATCACTACATACCTACGGGAGCAGTACTTC. This chain connects TRBV27 to TRBJ2-7; no firm D call. Trimming took 0 bases from V and 7 from J, leaving 22 bases between them. Germline V gives CDR1 MNHEY, CDR2 SMNVEV (reference sequence). The CDR3 is 17 residues long.

This clone was picked up a small number of times. V usage is TRBV5-1 and J usage is TRBJ2-2; 14 bases match TRBD2. J gave up 7 bases and V 3 bases, and 8 bases lay outside the gene matches. This CDR3 has 17 residues. CDR1 SGHRS and CDR2 YFSETQ come from the germline V gene. As DNA, the CDR3 is TGCGCCAGCAGCTCACCGGGACTAGCGGGAGTTGGCGGGGAGCTGTTTTTT. Encoded protein: CASSSPGLAGVGGELFF.

This sequence joins TRBV27 and TRBJ2-1; 7 nucleotides line up with TRBD2. The germline V gene encodes CDR1 MNHEY and CDR2 SMNVEV (reference sequence). CDR3 length: 14 amino acids. J was trimmed by 15 bases and V by 6 bases; bases with no gene match: 17. In DNA form, the CDR3 reads TGTGCCAGCAGCCCCGGGACTACCACAGTTGTAAGGTTCTTC. Amino acids: CASSPGTTTVVRFF.

On this clone itself: This specimen includes other DNA sequences encoding the same CDR3. The V gene is TRBV6-5, the J gene TRBJ1-3; D remains unclear. In germline, CDR1 is MNHEY, CDR2 SVGAGI. The CDR3 length is 13 residues. The V end lost 4 bases, the J end lost 4 bases, and 8 bases lay between the germline ends. The CDR3 nucleotides read TGTGCCAGCAGTTCTGGGAGAGGAAACACCATATATTTT. Translating it yields CASSSGRGNTIYF.

The rearrangement uses TRBV7-9 and TRBJ1-2; TRBD1 agrees at 7 bases. The CDR3 sequence is 14 residues long. V shed 2 bases, J shed 3 bases, and the junction held 3 bases outside the gene matches. Germline-derived CDR1 and CDR2 are SEHNR and FQNEAQ (reference sequence). CDR3 DNA: TGTGCCAGCAGCTTACAGGGGGTCGACTATGGCTACACCTTC. It translates to CASSLQGVDYGYTF.

The V and J genes are TRBV29-1 and TRBJ2-7, with 8 bases aligning to TRBD1. J lost 5 bases, V lost 5 bases, and 11 bases had no gene match. CDR1 is SQVTM and CDR2 is ANQGSEA in the germline V gene. This CDR3 spans 14 amino acids. The CDR3 sequence: CSVRLGQGTNEQYF. In DNA, the CDR3 is TGCAGCGTTCGCCTCGGACAGGGTACTAACGAGCAGTACTTC.

This clone was recorded a few times. The rearrangement links TRBV2 to TRBJ2-3; TRBD2 matches at 13 bases. Germline loops: CDR1 SNHLY, CDR2 FYNNEI. The CDR3 extends over 15 amino acids. V lost 6 bases, J lost 4 bases, and 4 bases stayed unmatched. CDR3 nucleotide sequence: TGTGCCAGCAGCAGGACTAGCGGGAGACCAGATACGCAGTATTTT. This codes for CASSRTSGRPDTQYF. Full variable domain (outside the CDR3, taken from reference TRBV2 and TRBJ2-3): EPEVTQTPSHQVTQMGQEVILRCVPISNHLYFYWYRQILGQKVEFLVSFYNNEISEKSEIFDDQFSVERPDGSNFTLKIRSTKLEDSAMYFCASSRTSGRPDTQYFGPGTRLTVL.

The chain has TRBV10-2 and TRBJ2-7, with D unresolved. CDR1 is WSHSY, CDR2 SAAADI, per germline. CDR3 length: 13 residues. V was trimmed by 6 bases and J by 1 base, leaving 10 bases between them. DNA for the CDR3: TGCGCCAGCAGGGAGACGGTATCCTACGAGCAGTACTTC. Translating gives CASRETVSYEQYF.